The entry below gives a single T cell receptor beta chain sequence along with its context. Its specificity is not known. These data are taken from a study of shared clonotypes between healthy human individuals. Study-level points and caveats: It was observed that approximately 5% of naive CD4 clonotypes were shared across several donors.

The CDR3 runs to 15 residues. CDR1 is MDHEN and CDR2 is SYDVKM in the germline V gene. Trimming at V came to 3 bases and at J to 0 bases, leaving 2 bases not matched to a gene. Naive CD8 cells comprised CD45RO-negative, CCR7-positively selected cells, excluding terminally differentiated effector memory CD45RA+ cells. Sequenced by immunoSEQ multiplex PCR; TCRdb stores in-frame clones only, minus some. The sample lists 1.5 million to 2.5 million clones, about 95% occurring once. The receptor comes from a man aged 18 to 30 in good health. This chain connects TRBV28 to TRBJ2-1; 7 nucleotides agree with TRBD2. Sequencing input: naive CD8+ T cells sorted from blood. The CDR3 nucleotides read TGTGCCAGCAGTTTGGGGGGGGGCTCCTACAATGAGCAGTTCTTC. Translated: CASSLGGGSYNEQFF.